This T cell receptor beta chain was sequenced during a study of T cell changes during pregnancy in multiple sclerosis. Trimming stripped 5 bases from V and 2 bases from J, with 13 bases between. Germline V lookup: CDR1 SGHVS, CDR2 FNYEAQ. There are 14 residues in the CDR3. Profiling relied on immunoSEQ multiplex PCR, and the TCRdb table lists in-frame clones only, not all of them. The table shows 66,000 or so clones, with 91% occurring only once. Sequenced here: CD8+ T cells from peripheral blood mononuclear cells, sampled before pregnancy. This receptor was identified in a female donor with multiple sclerosis, enrolled in a pregnancy study. The chain is built from TRBV7-6 and TRBJ2-7, with D possibly matching TRBD1 (6 bases). This CDR3 reads CASSAEGVPYEQYF. CDR3 nucleotides: TGTGCCAGCAGCGCAGAGGGGGTTCCCTACGAGCAGTACTTC.